This TCR beta chain was observed in a study of cytomegalovirus exposure and HLA in healthy donors. Whole-study findings and limits: There was a cluster of highly shared sequence variants that was likely a sequencing artifact. Earlier results showed most TCR beta V segments being productive about 87% or about 30% of the time. A later examination showed that TCR association rates differed by HLA locus, with DRB1 most and HLA-C fewest.

The CDR3 runs to 14 residues. The V gene's germline CDR1 is MDHEN and CDR2 SYDVKM. V shed 6 bases, J shed 2 bases, and the junction held 6 bases outside the gene matches. Of note for this clone: Its target is unknown.

The primer mix had 60 Vbeta and 13 Jbeta primers. Here immunoSEQ multiplex PCR was the method, and the copy in TCRdb shows in-frame clones only, minus some. This table has about 190,000 clones, approximately 88% appearing once. The specimen sequenced was PBMCs. This chain connects TRBV28 to TRBJ2-7; 8 nucleotides align to TRBD1. The sequence came from a boy aged 2 to 10 in good health and CMV-seronegative. CDR3 DNA sequence: TGTGCCAGCAGGGGTTTGACAGGGGCCTACGAGCAGTACTTC. This encodes CASRGLTGAYEQYF.